This T cell receptor (beta chain) stems from a study of cytomegalovirus exposure and HLA in healthy donors. Study results and caveats: Researchers had no immune exposure information except CMV serostatus available. Some segments of the V type, notably TRBV6-2 and TRBV6-3, were excluded as indistinguishable. Most TCRs appeared rarely, but some public TCRs recurred in many donors.

Comments on this clone: Its antigen is not identified. Relative to the germline gene, one junction end is altered; a read error may explain this.

There are 15 residues in the CDR3. CDR1 is LGHNA, CDR2 YSLEER, per germline. Researchers ran the PCR with 60 Vbeta and 13 Jbeta primers. Data came from immunoSEQ multiplex PCR; TCRdb stores just in-frame clones and leaves some out. The table has 130,000 or so clones, more than 60% seen once. The sample comprised PBMCs. This chain uses TRBV4-3 with TRBJ1-4; D gene unclear. This TCR came from a male donor in good health and CMV-seronegative. CDR3 DNA sequence: TGCGCCAGCAGCCAAGGAGTTCTCATCGGTGAAAACCTGTTTTTT. Translating it yields CASSQGVLIGENLFF.